The rows below give T cell receptor beta chains drawn from one sample of a study of blood T cell repertoires in COVID-19. The assay was immunoSEQ multiplex PCR, and TCRdb's table has in-frame clones only and misses some. The repertoire includes approximately 170,000 clones, about four fifths of them detected once, and roughly 10% sits in the top ten. The sample consisted of peripheral blood. Every receptor here comes from a woman older than 75 with active or convalescent COVID-19. The CDR3 runs from the conserved cysteine through the conserved F or W. A D gene is named only where the DNA matches it firmly. Where a row states a size, it is once, few, many or the class of an expanded clone; other rows omit it.

CDR3nt	CDR3aa	abundance	d_gene	v_gene	j_gene
TGTGCCAGCAGTTACTCGATAAGCGGGACCTACGAGCAGTACTTC	CASSYSISGTYEQYF	-	TRBD2	TRBV6-5	TRBJ2-7
TGTGCCAGCAGTTTGCGAGGGGGTGAAGCTTTCTTT	CASSLRGGEAFF	few	-	TRBV28	TRBJ1-1
TGCGCCAGCAGCCCCCGGACTAGCGGCCCCTACGAGCAGTACTTC	CASSPRTSGPYEQYF	-	TRBD2	TRBV5-1	TRBJ2-7
TGTGCCAGCAGGCGACAGGGGGGGAACACTGAAGCTTTCTTT	CASRRQGGNTEAFF	-	TRBD1	TRBV6-5	TRBJ1-1
TGTGCCAGCAGCTTGTGGGGGGGCCTTTCCTCCTACGAGCAGTACTTC	CASSLWGGLSSYEQYF	few	-	TRBV7-9	TRBJ2-7
TGCGCCAGCAGCGACCCCCAGGGCCCCGATACGCAGTATTTT	CASSDPQGPDTQYF	-	-	TRBV5-1	TRBJ2-3
TGCGCCAGCAGCTTCCTATTTGGCGGGAGGGCCAACACCGGGGAGCTGTTTTTT	CASSFLFGGRANTGELFF	once	TRBD2	TRBV5-1	TRBJ2-2
TGTGCCAGCAGCCCATGGGCACGGACTAACACTGAAGCTTTCTTT	CASSPWARTNTEAFF	-	-	TRBV9	TRBJ1-1
TGTGCCAGCAGCGAGCTGACAGGGGCCTCCTACAATGAGCAGTTCTTC	CASSELTGASYNEQFF	-	TRBD1	TRBV9	TRBJ2-1
TGTGCCAGCAGCCAAGGAGGGACAGGGGCTGAAGCTTTCTTT	CASSQGGTGAEAFF	-	TRBD1	TRBV3-1/TRBV3-2	TRBJ1-1
TGTGCCAGCGCTATAAGCGGGGGTGCTGAAGCTTTCTTT	CASAISGGAEAFF	once	-	TRBV7-9	TRBJ1-1
TGTGCCAGCGGGGGCCGGGGATTAAACACTGAAGCTTTCTTT	CASGGRGLNTEAFF	few	-	TRBV6-6	TRBJ1-1
TGTGCCAGCAGTTCTCAGGGGGTAGGCACTGAAGCTTTCTTT	CASSSQGVGTEAFF	-	TRBD1	TRBV28	TRBJ1-1
TGCGCCAGCAGCTTACAATCAGATACGCAGTATTTT	CASSLQSDTQYF	-	-	TRBV5-1	TRBJ2-3
TGTGCCAGCAGCTTGCGGGGGTCAGATACGCAGTATTTT	CASSLRGSDTQYF	-	TRBD2	TRBV7-9	TRBJ2-3
TGCGCCAGCAGTGATAGGTCTAGCGCCCCAGGAGATACGCAGTATTTT	CASSDRSSAPGDTQYF	-	-	TRBV10-1	TRBJ2-3
TGCGCCAGCAGCTTTGGTCGTGCGGGCGGGGCAGCTGGAAACACCATATATTTT	CASSFGRAGGAAGNTIYF	-	-	TRBV5-1	TRBJ1-3
TGTGCCAGCAGCGACACAGGGTCCCCCTACGAGCAGTACTTC	CASSDTGSPYEQYF	-	-	TRBV9	TRBJ2-7
TGTGCCAGCAGTTTTAGGGGGAATGGCTACACCTTC	CASSFRGNGYTF	-	-	TRBV27	TRBJ1-2
TGCAGCGTTGAAGGGGGCGGCACAGATACGCAGTATTTT	CSVEGGGTDTQYF	-	-	TRBV29-1	TRBJ2-3
TGTGCCAGCAGCTCGGACAGTAACTACAATGAGCAGTTCTTC	CASSSDSNYNEQFF	-	-	TRBV2	TRBJ2-1
TGTGCCAGCACCTCCCCCCGTGACAGGGGACGAGTAACAGATACGCAGTATTTT	CASTSPRDRGRVTDTQYF	-	TRBD1	TRBV2	TRBJ2-3
TGTGCCAGCAGCATGGGACTCCGAGGGACTGAAGCTTTCTTT	CASSMGLRGTEAFF	-	-	TRBV7-8	TRBJ1-1
TGTGCCAGTAGTACAGGGGGCGCTTCCGGAAACACCATATATTTT	CASSTGGASGNTIYF	-	TRBD1	TRBV19	TRBJ1-3
TGTGCCAGCACAGGGGTAACTGAAGCTTTCTTT	CASTGVTEAFF	few	-	TRBV6-5	TRBJ1-1
TGTGCCAGCAGCGCACTAGCGGGACTCCACAATGAGCAGTTCTTC	CASSALAGLHNEQFF	-	TRBD2	TRBV6-2/TRBV6-3	TRBJ2-1
TGCGCCAGCAGCCCCGGGGGGGGGTTGAAGGAGACCCAGTACTTC	CASSPGGGLKETQYF	-	TRBD2	TRBV5-1	TRBJ2-5
TGTGCCAGCAGCCCGGGACAGGGGGCGATTGGGGAAAAACTGTTTTTT	CASSPGQGAIGEKLFF	-	TRBD1	TRBV7-9	TRBJ1-4
TGTGCCAGCAGCCGCAGGTATTCACCCCTCCACTTT	CASSRRYSPLHF	-	-	TRBV7-3	TRBJ1-6
TGTGCCAGCAGTAGACCAGGGACAGGGACCTATGGCTACACCTTC	CASSRPGTGTYGYTF	few	TRBD1	TRBV28	TRBJ1-2
TGCGCCAGCAGCCCCGCCAAAATGACTGTGAACACTGAAGCTTTCTTT	CASSPAKMTVNTEAFF	few	-	TRBV10-1	TRBJ1-1
TGTGCCAGCAGACTCATGGAGACCCAGTACTTC	CASRLMETQYF	-	-	TRBV6-5	TRBJ2-5
TGCGCCAGCAGCCCCTCAACTAGAACCCAAGAGACCCAGTACTTC	CASSPSTRTQETQYF	-	-	TRBV4-1	TRBJ2-5
TGTGCCAGCAGCCAAGGAAGAGGGGGCGAGCAGTACTTC	CASSQGRGGEQYF	-	-	TRBV14	TRBJ2-7
TGTGCCAGCAGCTTAGACAGGGGAGTTGAAAAACTGTTTTTT	CASSLDRGVEKLFF	once	TRBD1	TRBV7-9	TRBJ1-4
TGTGCCAGCAGCCGCGACAGTAGCTCCTACAATGAGCAGTTCTTC	CASSRDSSSYNEQFF	-	-	TRBV6-5	TRBJ2-1
TGTGCCAGCAGCCGAGACAGGGGCGGCTATGGCTACACCTTC	CASSRDRGGYGYTF	-	TRBD1	TRBV4-2	TRBJ1-2
TGTGCCAGCAGCTTAGGGGCTAGCACAGATACGCAGTATTTT	CASSLGASTDTQYF	-	-	TRBV11-2	TRBJ2-3
TGTGCCAGACCCCGCGCGGACAGCTATGGCTACACCTTC	CARPRADSYGYTF	-	-	TRBV6-5	TRBJ1-2
TGTGCCAGTAGTACCGACAAGGGGGACTCACCCCTCCACTTT	CASSTDKGDSPLHF	-	-	TRBV19	TRBJ1-6
TGTGCCAGCAGATATTCAGGGGGCGTTAATGAAAAACTGTTTTTT	CASRYSGGVNEKLFF	-	TRBD1	TRBV5-8	TRBJ1-4
TGCGCCAGCAGCTTGTTGGGCGGGAGGTATGAGCAGTTCTTC	CASSLLGGRYEQFF	-	TRBD2	TRBV5-1	TRBJ2-1